This T cell receptor beta chain was sequenced during a study of blood T cell repertoires in COVID-19. Study overall: The origin of the acute and convalescent COVID-19 samples was the United States, Italy and Spain.

Trimming took 3 bases from V and 6 from J, leaving 15 bases between them. This CDR3 is 14 amino acids long. Germline-derived CDR1 and CDR2 are MNHEY and SMNVEV (reference sequence). This table comes from immunoSEQ multiplex PCR, and its TCRdb copy is limited to in-frame clones, with some not included. This sample has more than 85,000 clones, with 85% to 90% found just once. The chain joins TRBV27 to TRBJ2-7, with D perhaps matching TRBD1 (6 bases). This TCR was sampled from a man aged 45-65 years with acute or convalescent COVID-19. Sequencing used peripheral blood. Here the CDR3 reads CASSFDRAGVEQYF. The CDR3 bases are TGTGCCAGCAGTTTCGATAGGGCAGGGGTCGAGCAGTACTTC.